The source of this T cell receptor (beta chain) is a study of blood T cells in healthy people across ages. Alongside a J-beta primer mix, a sample-barcoded 5' primer served in a second PCR lasting roughly 6 to 11 cycles. A template-switch adaptor that had 12 random nucleotides put a tag on each cDNA molecule. From each sample, at least 2.5 million paired-end reads containing CDR3 were obtained. One entry per CDR3 protein, called by TCRdb with MiXCR from the 5' RACE reads. Of some 710,000 distinct CDR3 sequences listed, roughly 20% were seen once; the top ten hold around 21%. The CDR3 covers 14 residues. Germline CDR1 is LNHDA and CDR2 is SQIVND (reference sequence). Trimming cost V 1 base and J 6 bases, with 10 bases left between them. Every sample gave at least 5 micrograms of total RNA when it was extracted. In regard to this clonotype: Its matching antigen is unknown.

Study-wide results and limits: Possibly, changes in expanded clonotypes were confounded because donor CMV status was unknown.

What was sequenced was blood. The clonotype originates from a man aged 65 to 79 in good health. The rearrangement joins TRBV19 to TRBJ2-4; D remains ambiguous. The CDR3 here is CASSIGPNGNIQYF. The CDR3 region has the DNA TGTGCCAGTAGTATAGGTCCTAATGGAAACATTCAGTACTTC.